The rows below give T cell receptor beta chains drawn from one sample of a study of blood T cell repertoires in COVID-19. Profiled with immunoSEQ multiplex PCR; TCRdb holds only in-frame clones, not every one. This sample has 150,000 to 200,000 clones, with roughly four fifths found just once. The sequenced sample consisted of PBMCs or T cells enriched from blood (not recorded which). The receptors were gathered from a man in his forties or fifties who had recovered from COVID-19. Each CDR3 is given with its conserved first and last residue. D genes are given only for firm matches. Size is stated for part of the rows, as once, few or many counts, or as a class when the clone is expanded.

clone_size: -
v_call: TRBV11-3
d_call: TRBD1
j_call: TRBJ1-1
cdr3_aa: CASSLGQGNTEAFF
cdr3_nt: TGTGCCAGCAGCCTGGGACAGGGGAACACTGAAGCTTTCTTT

clone_size: few
v_call: TRBV15
d_call: -
j_call: TRBJ2-1
cdr3_aa: CATSREPGQRYNEQFF
cdr3_nt: TGTGCCACCAGCAGAGAACCGGGACAAAGATACAATGAGCAGTTCTTC

clone_size: -
v_call: TRBV7-9
d_call: -
j_call: TRBJ2-2
cdr3_aa: CASSLRDSNTGELFF
cdr3_nt: TGTGCCAGCAGCTTACGGGACTCCAACACCGGGGAGCTGTTTTTT

clone_size: once
v_call: TRBV10-1
d_call: TRBD2
j_call: TRBJ2-1
cdr3_aa: CASSRTSGIDEQFF
cdr3_nt: TGCGCCAGCAGCCGGACTAGCGGGATAGATGAGCAGTTCTTC

clone_size: few
v_call: TRBV9
d_call: TRBD2
j_call: TRBJ2-3
cdr3_aa: CASSGGTSGLTDTQYF
cdr3_nt: TGTGCCAGCAGCGGTGGGACTAGCGGCCTCACAGATACGCAGTATTTT

clone_size: -
v_call: TRBV7-2
d_call: -
j_call: TRBJ1-3
cdr3_aa: CASSAGTSVNTIYF
cdr3_nt: TGTGCCAGCAGCGCCGGGACATCTGTAAACACCATATATTTT

clone_size: -
v_call: TRBV29-1
d_call: -
j_call: TRBJ2-7
cdr3_aa: CSAGRGYEQYF
cdr3_nt: TGCAGCGCGGGTCGGGGTTACGAGCAGTACTTC

clone_size: -
v_call: TRBV7-9
d_call: -
j_call: TRBJ2-2
cdr3_aa: CASSFQGHGELFF
cdr3_nt: TGTGCCAGCAGCTTCCAGGGGCACGGGGAGCTGTTTTTT

clone_size: -
v_call: TRBV28
d_call: -
j_call: TRBJ1-2
cdr3_aa: CASSSSVINYGYTF
cdr3_nt: TGTGCCAGCAGTTCGTCAGTGATTAACTATGGCTACACCTTC

clone_size: -
v_call: TRBV5-8
d_call: -
j_call: TRBJ1-3
cdr3_aa: CASSLFGLGSGNTIYF
cdr3_nt: TGTGCCAGCAGCTTATTTGGACTGGGCTCTGGAAACACCATATATTTT

clone_size: few
v_call: TRBV4-2
d_call: -
j_call: TRBJ2-1
cdr3_aa: CASSRTTGEEQFF
cdr3_nt: TGTGCCAGCAGCCGTACCACCGGGGAGGAGCAGTTCTTC

clone_size: -
v_call: TRBV9
d_call: -
j_call: TRBJ1-2
cdr3_aa: CASSADDEGVYGYTF
cdr3_nt: TGTGCCAGCAGCGCCGACGACGAGGGGGTCTATGGCTACACCTTC

clone_size: once
v_call: TRBV30
d_call: TRBD1
j_call: TRBJ1-2
cdr3_aa: CAWSVADRAGYTF
cdr3_nt: TGTGCCTGGAGTGTCGCGGACAGGGCTGGCTACACCTTC

clone_size: few
v_call: TRBV28
d_call: -
j_call: TRBJ1-6
cdr3_aa: CASKGPRGGSYNSPLHF
cdr3_nt: TGTGCCAGCAAGGGTCCTAGGGGGGGCTCCTATAATTCACCCCTCCACTTT

clone_size: -
v_call: TRBV19
d_call: TRBD1
j_call: TRBJ2-6
cdr3_aa: CASSILHTGEGANVLTF
cdr3_nt: TGTGCCAGTAGTATCCTCCATACAGGGGAAGGGGCCAACGTCCTGACTTTC

clone_size: -
v_call: TRBV9
d_call: -
j_call: TRBJ1-1
cdr3_aa: CASSVVGGSTEAFF
cdr3_nt: TGTGCCAGCAGCGTAGTCGGGGGAAGCACTGAAGCTTTCTTT

clone_size: few
v_call: TRBV3-1/TRBV3-2
d_call: TRBD1
j_call: TRBJ1-6
cdr3_aa: CASSQDVRPGGSPLHF
cdr3_nt: TGTGCCAGCAGCCAAGATGTTCGGCCAGGGGGATCACCCCTCCACTTT

clone_size: -
v_call: TRBV7-2
d_call: TRBD1
j_call: TRBJ1-1
cdr3_aa: CASSLAPGQGAEAFF
cdr3_nt: TGTGCCAGCAGCTTAGCCCCGGGACAGGGCGCTGAAGCTTTCTTT

clone_size: -
v_call: TRBV5-8
d_call: -
j_call: TRBJ1-6
cdr3_aa: CASSPESSYNSPLHF
cdr3_nt: TGTGCCAGCAGCCCCGAGAGCTCCTATAATTCACCCCTCCACTTT

clone_size: -
v_call: TRBV6-6
d_call: TRBD2
j_call: TRBJ2-1
cdr3_aa: CASSPSGSYEQFF
cdr3_nt: TGTGCCAGCAGCCCTAGCGGGAGCTATGAGCAGTTCTTC

clone_size: -
v_call: TRBV2
d_call: TRBD1
j_call: TRBJ2-3
cdr3_aa: CASSANRGTDTQYF
cdr3_nt: TGTGCCAGCAGTGCCAACAGGGGGACAGATACGCAGTATTTT

clone_size: -
v_call: TRBV28
d_call: TRBD1
j_call: TRBJ2-7
cdr3_aa: CASSPPTGMGAEQYF
cdr3_nt: TGTGCCAGCAGTCCCCCGACAGGGATGGGAGCCGAGCAGTACTTC

clone_size: -
v_call: TRBV19
d_call: TRBD2
j_call: TRBJ2-2
cdr3_aa: CASSTGAGVILSGELFF
cdr3_nt: TGTGCCAGTAGTACCGGAGCGGGAGTAATCTTGTCCGGGGAGCTGTTTTTT

clone_size: -
v_call: TRBV7-9
d_call: -
j_call: TRBJ1-1
cdr3_aa: CASSFLWPNTEAFF
cdr3_nt: TGTGCCAGCAGCTTCTTGTGGCCGAACACTGAAGCTTTCTTT

clone_size: -
v_call: TRBV5-1
d_call: TRBD1
j_call: TRBJ2-5
cdr3_aa: CASSFGTGPQETQYF
cdr3_nt: TGCGCCAGCAGCTTCGGGACAGGGCCCCAAGAGACCCAGTACTTC

clone_size: -
v_call: TRBV19
d_call: -
j_call: TRBJ1-3
cdr3_aa: CASNSGAGNTIYF
cdr3_nt: TGTGCCAGTAACTCAGGGGCTGGAAACACCATATATTTT